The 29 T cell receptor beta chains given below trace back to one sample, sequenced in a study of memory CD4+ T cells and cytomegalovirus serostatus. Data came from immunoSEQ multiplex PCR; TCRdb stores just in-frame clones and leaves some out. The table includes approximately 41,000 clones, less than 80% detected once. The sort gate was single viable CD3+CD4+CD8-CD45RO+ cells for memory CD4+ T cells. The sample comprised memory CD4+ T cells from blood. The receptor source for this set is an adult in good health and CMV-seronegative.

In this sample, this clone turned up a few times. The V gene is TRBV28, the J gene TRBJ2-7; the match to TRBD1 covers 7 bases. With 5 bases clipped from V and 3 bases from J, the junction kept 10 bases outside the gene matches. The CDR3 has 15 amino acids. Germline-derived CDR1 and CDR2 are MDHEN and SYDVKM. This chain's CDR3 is CASSPWTGLGYEQYF. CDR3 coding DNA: TGTGCCAGCAGTCCCTGGACAGGCTTGGGCTACGAGCAGTACTTC.

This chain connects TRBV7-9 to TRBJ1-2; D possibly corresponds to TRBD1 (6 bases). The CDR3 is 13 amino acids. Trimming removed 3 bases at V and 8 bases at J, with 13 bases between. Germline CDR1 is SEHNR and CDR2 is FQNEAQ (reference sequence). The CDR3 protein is CASSFAGVDGYTF. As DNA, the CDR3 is TGTGCCAGCAGCTTCGCAGGGGTAGACGGCTACACCTTC.

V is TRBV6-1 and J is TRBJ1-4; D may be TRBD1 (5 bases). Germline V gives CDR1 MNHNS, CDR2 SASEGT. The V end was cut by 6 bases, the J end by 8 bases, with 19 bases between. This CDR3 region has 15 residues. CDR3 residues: CASRGPKGFPEKLFF. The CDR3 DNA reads TGTGCCAGCAGGGGCCCCAAGGGGTTCCCGGAAAAACTGTTTTTT.

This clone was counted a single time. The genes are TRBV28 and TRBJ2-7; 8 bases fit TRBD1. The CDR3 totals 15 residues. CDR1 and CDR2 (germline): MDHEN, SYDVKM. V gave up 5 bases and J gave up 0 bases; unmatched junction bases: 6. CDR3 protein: CASSTTGASSYEQYF. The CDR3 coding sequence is TGTGCCAGCAGTACGACAGGGGCCAGCTCCTACGAGCAGTACTTC.

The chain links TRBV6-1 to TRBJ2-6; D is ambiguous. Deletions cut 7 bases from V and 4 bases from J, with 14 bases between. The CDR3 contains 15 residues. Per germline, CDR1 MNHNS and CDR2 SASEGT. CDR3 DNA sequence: TGTGCCAGCACCCCCCTGGGGATCGGGGCCAACGTCCTGACTTTC. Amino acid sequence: CASTPLGIGANVLTF.

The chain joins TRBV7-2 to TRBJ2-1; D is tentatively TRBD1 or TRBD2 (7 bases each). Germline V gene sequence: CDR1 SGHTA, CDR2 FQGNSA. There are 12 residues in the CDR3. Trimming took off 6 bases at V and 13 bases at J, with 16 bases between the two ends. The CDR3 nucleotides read TGTGCCAGCAGGCTCCCAGGGGGGGCTCAGTTCTTC. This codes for CASRLPGGAQFF.

The CDR3 here is CASSPSIDTEAFF. In DNA form, the CDR3 reads TGTGCCAGCTCACCGTCTATTGACACTGAAGCTTTCTTT. This chain uses TRBV18 with TRBJ1-1; unclear D gene. The CDR3 extends over 13 amino acids. Trimming stripped 3 bases from V and 3 bases from J, with 8 bases between. The germline CDR1 and CDR2 sequences are KGHSH and LQKENI. The entire variable domain, with the rest obtained from reference TRBV18 and TRBJ1-1, is as follows: NAGVMQNPRHLVRRRGQEARLRCSPMKGHSHVYWYRQLPEEGLKFMVYLQKENIIDESGMPKERFSAEFPKEGPSILRIQQVVRGDSAAYFCASSPSIDTEAFFGQGTRLTVV.

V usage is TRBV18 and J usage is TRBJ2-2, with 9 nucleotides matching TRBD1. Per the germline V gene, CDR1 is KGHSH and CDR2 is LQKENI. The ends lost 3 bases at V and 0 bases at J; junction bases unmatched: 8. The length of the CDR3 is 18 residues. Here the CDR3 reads CASSPGTGKGPNTGELFF. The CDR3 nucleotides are TGTGCCAGCTCACCCGGGACAGGGAAGGGGCCGAACACCGGGGAGCTGTTTTTT.

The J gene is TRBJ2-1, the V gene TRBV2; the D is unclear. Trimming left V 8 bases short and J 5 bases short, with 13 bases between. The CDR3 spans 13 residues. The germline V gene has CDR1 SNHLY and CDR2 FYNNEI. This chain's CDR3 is CASESWSHNEQFF. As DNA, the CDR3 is TGTGCCAGCGAGTCTTGGTCCCACAATGAGCAGTTCTTC.

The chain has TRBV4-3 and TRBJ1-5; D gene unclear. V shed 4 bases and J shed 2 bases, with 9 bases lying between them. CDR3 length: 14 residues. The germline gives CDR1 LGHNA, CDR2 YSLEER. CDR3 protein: CASSLQLGNQPQHF. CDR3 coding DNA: TGCGCCAGCAGCCTACAGCTTGGCAATCAGCCCCAGCATTTT.

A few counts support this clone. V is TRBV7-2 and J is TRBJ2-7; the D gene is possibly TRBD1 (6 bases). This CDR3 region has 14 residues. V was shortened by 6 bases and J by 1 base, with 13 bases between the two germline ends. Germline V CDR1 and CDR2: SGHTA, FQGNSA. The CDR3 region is CASRSGQPSYEQYF. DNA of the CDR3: TGTGCCAGCAGGTCCGGACAGCCGTCCTACGAGCAGTACTTC.

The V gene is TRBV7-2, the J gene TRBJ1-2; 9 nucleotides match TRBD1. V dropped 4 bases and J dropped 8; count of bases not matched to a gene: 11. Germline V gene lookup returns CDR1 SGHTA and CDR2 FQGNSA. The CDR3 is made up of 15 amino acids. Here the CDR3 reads CASSSYRDRVYGYTF. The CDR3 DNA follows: TGTGCCAGCAGCTCATACCGGGACAGGGTTTACGGCTACACCTTC.

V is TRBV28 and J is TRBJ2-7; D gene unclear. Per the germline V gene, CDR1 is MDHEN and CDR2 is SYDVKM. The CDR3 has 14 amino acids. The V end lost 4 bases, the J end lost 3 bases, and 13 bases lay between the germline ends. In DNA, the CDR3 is TGTGCCAGCAGTTACTTATCCTTAGGCTACGAGCAGTACTTC. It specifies CASSYLSLGYEQYF.

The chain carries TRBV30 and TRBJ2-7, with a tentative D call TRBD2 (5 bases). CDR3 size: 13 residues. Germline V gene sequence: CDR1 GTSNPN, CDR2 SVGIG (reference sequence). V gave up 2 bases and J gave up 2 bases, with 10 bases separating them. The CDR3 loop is CAWSFSDAYEQYF. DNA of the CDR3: TGTGCCTGGAGTTTTAGCGACGCCTACGAGCAGTACTTC.

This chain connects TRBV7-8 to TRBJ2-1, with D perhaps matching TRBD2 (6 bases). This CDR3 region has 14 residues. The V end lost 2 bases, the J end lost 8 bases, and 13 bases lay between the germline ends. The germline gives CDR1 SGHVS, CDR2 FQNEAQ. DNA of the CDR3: TGTGCCAGCAGCTTAAGTGCGTGGAGGGATGAGCAGTTCTTC. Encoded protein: CASSLSAWRDEQFF. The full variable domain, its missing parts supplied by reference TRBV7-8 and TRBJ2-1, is GAGVSQSPRYKVAKRGQDVALRCDPISGHVSLFWYQQALGQGPEFLTYFQNEAQLDKSGLPSDRFFAERPEGSVSTLKIQRTQQEDSAVYLCASSLSAWRDEQFFGPGTRLTVL.

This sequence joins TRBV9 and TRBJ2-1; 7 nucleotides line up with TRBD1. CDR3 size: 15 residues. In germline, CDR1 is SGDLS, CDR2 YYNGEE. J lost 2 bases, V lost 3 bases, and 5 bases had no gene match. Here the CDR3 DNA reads TGTGCCAGCAGCGCCCGGGACAGAACCTACAATGAGCAGTTCTTC. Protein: CASSARDRTYNEQFF.

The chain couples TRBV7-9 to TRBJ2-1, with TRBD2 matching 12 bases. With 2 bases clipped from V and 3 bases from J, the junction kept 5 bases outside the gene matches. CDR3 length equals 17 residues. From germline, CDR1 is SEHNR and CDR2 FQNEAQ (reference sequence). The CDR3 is CASSLWTSGTNYNEQFF. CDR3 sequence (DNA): TGTGCCAGCAGCTTATGGACTAGCGGGACCAACTACAATGAGCAGTTCTTC.

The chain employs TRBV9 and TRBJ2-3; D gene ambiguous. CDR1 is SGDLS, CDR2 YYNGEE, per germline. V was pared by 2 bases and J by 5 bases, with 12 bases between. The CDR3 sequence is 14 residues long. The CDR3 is CASSVKGMGDTQYF. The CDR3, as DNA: TGTGCCAGCAGCGTTAAAGGGATGGGAGATACGCAGTATTTT.

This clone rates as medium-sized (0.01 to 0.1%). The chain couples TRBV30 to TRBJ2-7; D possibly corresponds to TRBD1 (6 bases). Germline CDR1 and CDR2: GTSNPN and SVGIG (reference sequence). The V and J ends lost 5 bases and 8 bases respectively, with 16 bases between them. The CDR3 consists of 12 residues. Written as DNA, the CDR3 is TGTGCCTGGGGACGACAGGCTTGGAAGCAGTACTTC. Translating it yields CAWGRQAWKQYF.

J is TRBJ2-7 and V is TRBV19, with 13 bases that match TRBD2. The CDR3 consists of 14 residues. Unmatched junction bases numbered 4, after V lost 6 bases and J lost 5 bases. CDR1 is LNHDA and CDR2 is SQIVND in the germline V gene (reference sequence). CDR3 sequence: CASSTSGRVNEQYF. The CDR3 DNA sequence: TGTGCCAGTAGCACTAGCGGGAGGGTCAACGAGCAGTACTTC.

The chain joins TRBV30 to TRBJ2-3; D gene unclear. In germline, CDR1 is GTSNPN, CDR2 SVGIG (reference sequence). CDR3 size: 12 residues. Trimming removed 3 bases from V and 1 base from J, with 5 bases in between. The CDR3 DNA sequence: TGTGCCTGGAGAGCAGGCACAGATACGCAGTATTTT. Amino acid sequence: CAWRAGTDTQYF.

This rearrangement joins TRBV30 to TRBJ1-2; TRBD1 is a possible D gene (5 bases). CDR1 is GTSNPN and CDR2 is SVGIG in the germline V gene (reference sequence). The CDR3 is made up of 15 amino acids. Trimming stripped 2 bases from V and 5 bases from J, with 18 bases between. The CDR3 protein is CAWSPGLEGPYGYTF. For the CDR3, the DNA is TGTGCCTGGAGTCCAGGGCTGGAAGGTCCTTATGGCTACACCTTC.

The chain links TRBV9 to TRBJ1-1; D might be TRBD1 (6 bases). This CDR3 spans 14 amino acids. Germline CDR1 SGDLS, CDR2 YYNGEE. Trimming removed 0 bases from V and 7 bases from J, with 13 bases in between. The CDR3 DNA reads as TGTGCCAGCAGCGTAGTGGGCAGGGGATTTGAAGCTTTCTTT. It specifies CASSVVGRGFEAFF. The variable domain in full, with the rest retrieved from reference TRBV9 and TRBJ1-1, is DSGVTQTPKHLITATGQRVTLRCSPRSGDLSVYWYQQSLDQGLQFLIQYYNGEERAKGNILERFSAQQFPDLHSELNLSSLELGDSALYFCASSVVGRGFEAFFGQGTRLTVV.

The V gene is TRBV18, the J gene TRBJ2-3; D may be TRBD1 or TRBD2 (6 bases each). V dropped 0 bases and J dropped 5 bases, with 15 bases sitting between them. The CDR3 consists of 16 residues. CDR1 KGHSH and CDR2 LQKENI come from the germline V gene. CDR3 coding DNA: TGTGCCAGCTCACCACCATCGGGGGCGCGGGGAGATACGCAGTATTTT. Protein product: CASSPPSGARGDTQYF. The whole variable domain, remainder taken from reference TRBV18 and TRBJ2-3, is NAGVMQNPRHLVRRRGQEARLRCSPMKGHSHVYWYRQLPEEGLKFMVYLQKENIIDESGMPKERFSAEFPKEGPSILRIQQVVRGDSAAYFCASSPPSGARGDTQYFGPGTRLTVL.

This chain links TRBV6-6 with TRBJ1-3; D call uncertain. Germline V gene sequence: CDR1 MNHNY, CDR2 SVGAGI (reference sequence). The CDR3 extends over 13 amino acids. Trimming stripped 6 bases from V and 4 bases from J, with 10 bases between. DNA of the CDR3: TGTGCCAGCAGCACAACGACAGGAAACACCATATATTTT. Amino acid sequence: CASSTTTGNTIYF.

The CDR3, as DNA: TGCGCCAGCAGCCAAGAGGTCTTTCGGGCCGCCGGTAATTCACCCCTCCACTTT. This translates into CASSQEVFRAAGNSPLHF. The rearrangement uses TRBV4-3 and TRBJ1-6; D gene uncertain. CDR3 length: 18 amino acids. Germline lookup yields CDR1 LGHNA and CDR2 YSLEER. The V and J ends lost 0 bases and 6 bases respectively, with 18 bases between them.

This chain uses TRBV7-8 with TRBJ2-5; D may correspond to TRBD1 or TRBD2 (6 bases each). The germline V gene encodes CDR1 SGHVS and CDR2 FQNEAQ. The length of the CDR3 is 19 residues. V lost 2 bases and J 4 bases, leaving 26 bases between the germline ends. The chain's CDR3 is CASSLKRPGRGRGGETQYF. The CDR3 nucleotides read TGTGCCAGCAGCTTAAAACGTCCTGGTCGGGGGAGAGGGGGAGAGACCCAGTACTTC. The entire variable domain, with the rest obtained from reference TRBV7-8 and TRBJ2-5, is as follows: GAGVSQSPRYKVAKRGQDVALRCDPISGHVSLFWYQQALGQGPEFLTYFQNEAQLDKSGLPSDRFFAERPEGSVSTLKIQRTQQEDSAVYLCASSLKRPGRGRGGETQYFGPGTRLLVL.

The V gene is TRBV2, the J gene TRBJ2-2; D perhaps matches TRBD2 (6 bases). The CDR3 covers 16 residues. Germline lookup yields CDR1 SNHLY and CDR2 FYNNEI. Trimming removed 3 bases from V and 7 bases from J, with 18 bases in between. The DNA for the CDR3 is TGTGCCAGCAGTGAGGGAGGCGGGCGGGCCATCGGGGAGCTGTTTTTT. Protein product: CASSEGGGRAIGELFF.

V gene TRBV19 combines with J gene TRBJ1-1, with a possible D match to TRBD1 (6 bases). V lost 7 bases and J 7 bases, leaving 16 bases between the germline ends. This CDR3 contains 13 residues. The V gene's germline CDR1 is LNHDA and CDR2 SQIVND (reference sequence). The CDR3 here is CASTQRGGREAFF. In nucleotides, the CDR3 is TGTGCCAGTACCCAGCGCGGGGGCCGTGAAGCTTTCTTT. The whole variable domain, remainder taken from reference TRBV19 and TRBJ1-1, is DGGITQSPKYLFRKEGQNVTLSCEQNLNHDAMYWYRQDPGQGLRLIYYSQIVNDFQKGDIAEGYSVSREKKESFPLTVTSAQKNPTAFYLCASTQRGGREAFFGQGTRLTVV.